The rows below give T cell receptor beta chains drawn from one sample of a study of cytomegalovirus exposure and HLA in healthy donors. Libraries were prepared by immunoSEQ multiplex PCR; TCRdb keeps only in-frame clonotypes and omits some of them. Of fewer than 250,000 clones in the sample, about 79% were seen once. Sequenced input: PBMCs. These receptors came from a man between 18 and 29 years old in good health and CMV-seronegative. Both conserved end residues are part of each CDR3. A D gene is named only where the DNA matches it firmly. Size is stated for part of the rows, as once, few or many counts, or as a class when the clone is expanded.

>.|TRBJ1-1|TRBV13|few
TGTGCCAGCAGCCCTCCCGGCGTGATTGGAGGGGAAGCTTTCTTT
CASSPPGVIGGEAFF
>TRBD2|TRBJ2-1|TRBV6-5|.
TGTGCCAGCAAGTCCGGGACTAGATACAATGAGCAGTTCTTC
CASKSGTRYNEQFF
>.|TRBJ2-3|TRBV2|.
TGTGCCAGCAGACTATTCTTAGAAGATACGCAGTATTTT
CASRLFLEDTQYF
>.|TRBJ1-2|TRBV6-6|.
TGTGCCAGCAGTTACTCGTCCTTAGAAGGCTACACCTTC
CASSYSSLEGYTF
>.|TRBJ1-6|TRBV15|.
TGTGCCACCAGCACGCGCGACAGGCCCGAGGATTTT
CATSTRDRPEDF
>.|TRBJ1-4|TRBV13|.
TGTGCCAGCAGCCCAAGCACGGGGATCGGGGAAAAACTGTTTTTT
CASSPSTGIGEKLFF
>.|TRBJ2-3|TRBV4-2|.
TGTGCCAGCAGCCCCCGTCTCGGGGGAGATACGCAGTATTTT
CASSPRLGGDTQYF
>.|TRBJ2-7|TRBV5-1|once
TGCGCCAGCAGCTTGCTAGTGAGCTCCTACGAGCAGTACTTC
CASSLLVSSYEQYF
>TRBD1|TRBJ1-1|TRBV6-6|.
TGTGCCAGCAGTTACCCAGGACAGGCTCGGACTGAAGCTTTCTTT
CASSYPGQARTEAFF
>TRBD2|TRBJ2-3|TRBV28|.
TGTGCCAGCATCCTGGGGGGGAACACAGATACGCAGTATTTT
CASILGGNTDTQYF
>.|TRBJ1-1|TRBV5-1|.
TGCGCCAGCAGCTTCGGTCAGGGGAGCACTGAAGCTTTCTTT
CASSFGQGSTEAFF
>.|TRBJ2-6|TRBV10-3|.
TGTGCCATCAGTGAAAACAGACAAAGCTCTGGGGCCAACGTCCTGACTTTC
CAISENRQSSGANVLTF
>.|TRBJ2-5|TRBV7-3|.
TGTGCCAGCAGCTTAGTCCTAGGGGTACAAGAGACCCAGTACTTC
CASSLVLGVQETQYF
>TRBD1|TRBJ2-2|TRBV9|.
TGTGCCAGCAGCGTAGTAGGACAGGGGGCCCCCGCCGGGGAGCTGTTTTTT
CASSVVGQGAPAGELFF
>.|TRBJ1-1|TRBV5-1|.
TGCGCCAGCAGCTTGGGGACTTTACTGTGGATGAACACTGAAGCTTTCTTT
CASSLGTLLWMNTEAFF
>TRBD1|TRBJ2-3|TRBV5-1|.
TGCGCCAGCAGCTGGAGACAGGGGGTCGAGGATACGCAGTATTTT
CASSWRQGVEDTQYF
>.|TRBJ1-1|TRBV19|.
TGTGCCAGTAGCCTCGGGGGGACGATGAACACTGAAGCTTTCTTT
CASSLGGTMNTEAFF
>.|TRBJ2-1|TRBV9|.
TGTGCCAGCAGCCTCAGGGGGGTGAATGAGCAGTTCTTC
CASSLRGVNEQFF
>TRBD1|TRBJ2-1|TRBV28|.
TGTGCCAGCAGTGCCCCGGGACAGGGCAACAATGAGCAGTTCTTC
CASSAPGQGNNEQFF
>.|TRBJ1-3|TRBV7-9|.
TGTGCCAGCAGGGCAGGGGTGTCTGGAAACACCATATATTTT
CASRAGVSGNTIYF
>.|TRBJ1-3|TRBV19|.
TGTGCCAGTAGCAGGTACTCCTCTGGAAACACCATATATTTT
CASSRYSSGNTIYF
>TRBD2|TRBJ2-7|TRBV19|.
TGTGCCAGTAGTATAAACCCTAGCGGGAGATGGGACGAGCAGTACTTC
CASSINPSGRWDEQYF
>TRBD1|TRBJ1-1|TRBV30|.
TGTGCCTACGGACAGGGAATGAACACTGAAGCTTTCTTT
CAYGQGMNTEAFF
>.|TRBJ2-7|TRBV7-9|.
TGTGCCAGCAGCTTAGATCCGGGGTCTGAGCAGTACTTC
CASSLDPGSEQYF
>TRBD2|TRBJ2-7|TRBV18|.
TGTGCCAGCTCACCACCCGGGGGGGCGGGGGAGCAGTACTTC
CASSPPGGAGEQYF
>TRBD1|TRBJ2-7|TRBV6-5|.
TGTGCCAGCAGTTACAGATTCTACAGGGGTGCTTACGAGCAGTACTTC
CASSYRFYRGAYEQYF
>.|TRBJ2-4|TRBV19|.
TGTGCCAGTAGTATTTCGCGGACACCGTTT
CASSISRTPF
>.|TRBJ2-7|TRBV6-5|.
TGTGCCAGCAGTTACTGGCTAGCCGACTCCTACGAGCAGTACTTC
CASSYWLADSYEQYF
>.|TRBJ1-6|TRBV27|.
TGTGCCAGCAGTTTAAGGGACTATTCACCCCTCCACTTT
CASSLRDYSPLHF
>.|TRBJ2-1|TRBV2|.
TGTGCCAGCAGTTCGGATGGACTTCAGGTCAATGAGCAGTTCTTC
CASSSDGLQVNEQFF
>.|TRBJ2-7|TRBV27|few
TGTGCCAGCAGTTTTCGGGGGGCGCGACCGCGTGAGCAGTACTTC
CASSFRGARPREQYF
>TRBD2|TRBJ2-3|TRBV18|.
TGTGCCAGCTCACCACCAGTCTGGACTAGCGGGAACACAGATACGCAGTATTTT
CASSPPVWTSGNTDTQYF
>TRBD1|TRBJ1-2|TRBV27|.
TGTGCCAGCAGTTTAAAGGGACAGTCCTATGGCTACACCTTC
CASSLKGQSYGYTF
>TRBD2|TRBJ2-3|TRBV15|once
TGTGCCACCTTGACTAGCGGGGGGGGGCGAGATACGCAGTATTTT
CATLTSGGGRDTQYF
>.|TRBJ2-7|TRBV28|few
TGTGCCAGCAACACCCCGTCAGGGGGGTTCTCCGAGCAGTACTTC
CASNTPSGGFSEQYF
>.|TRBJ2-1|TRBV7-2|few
TGTGCCAGCAGCTTAAGGGGCAATGAGCAGTTCTTC
CASSLRGNEQFF
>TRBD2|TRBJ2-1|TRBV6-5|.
TGTGCCAGCAGTCCTAGCGGGAGTAGCGGTGAGCAGTTCTTC
CASSPSGSSGEQFF
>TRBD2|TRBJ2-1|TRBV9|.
TGTGCCAGCAGCGGTCGAAGCGGGGACTACAATGAGCAGTTCTTC
CASSGRSGDYNEQFF
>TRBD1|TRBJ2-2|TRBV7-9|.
TGTGCCAGCAGCTCAGGACAGGGTTCGTCGGCCGGGGAGCTGTTTTTT
CASSSGQGSSAGELFF
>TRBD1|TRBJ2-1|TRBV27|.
TGTGCCAGCAGTACCACAGGGGGCCCCTACAATGAGCAGTTCTTC
CASSTTGGPYNEQFF
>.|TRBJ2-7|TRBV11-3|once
TGTGCCAGCAGCTTAGTGGACAGTCCCTACGAGCAGTACTTC
CASSLVDSPYEQYF
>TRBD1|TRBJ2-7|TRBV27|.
TGTGCCAGCAGTCTAGGACAGGGAGGATACGAGCAGTACTTC
CASSLGQGGYEQYF